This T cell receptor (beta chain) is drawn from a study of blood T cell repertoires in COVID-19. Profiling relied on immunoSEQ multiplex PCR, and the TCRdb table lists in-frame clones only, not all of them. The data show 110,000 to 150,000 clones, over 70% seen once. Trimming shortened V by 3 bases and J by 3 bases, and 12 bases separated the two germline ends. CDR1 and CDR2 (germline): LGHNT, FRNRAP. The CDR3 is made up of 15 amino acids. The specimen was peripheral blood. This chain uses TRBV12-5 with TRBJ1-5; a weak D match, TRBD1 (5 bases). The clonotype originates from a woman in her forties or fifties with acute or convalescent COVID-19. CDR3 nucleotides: TGTGCTAGTGGTTTACTTCAGGGTATCAATCAGCCCCAGCATTTT. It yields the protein CASGLLQGINQPQHF.